A selection of T cell receptor beta chains follows, all from one sample in a study of T cells in localized non-small cell lung cancer. This table comes from immunoSEQ multiplex PCR, and its TCRdb copy is limited to in-frame clones, with some not included. In the table there are tens of thousands of clones, approximately 88% of which are singletons. The specimen was peripheral blood, collected before any cancer treatment. Receptors were obtained from a male donor older than 55 with stage I lung adenocarcinoma. The CDR3 runs from the conserved cysteine through the conserved F or W. A D gene is named only where the DNA matches it firmly. Rows give clone size only sometimes, using once, few, many, or a class for an expanded clone.

V gene	D gene	CDR3 length	clone size	J gene	CDR3 DNA	CDR3 protein
TRBV7-2	.	14	.	TRBJ1-4	TGTGCCAGCAGCCCCAAGACAGAAAATGAAAAACTGTTTTTT	CASSPKTENEKLFF
TRBV19	.	16	.	TRBJ1-2	TGTGCCAGTAGTTTGACAGGCGAACATAGTAACTATGGCTACACCTTC	CASSLTGEHSNYGYTF
TRBV6-5	.	15	.	TRBJ1-5	TGTGCCAGCTCTCTCGGGGGCCAGAGCAATCAGCCCCAGCATTTT	CASSLGGQSNQPQHF
TRBV15	TRBD1	15	.	TRBJ1-3	TGTGCCACCAGCAGGGACAGGGAGCCCGGAAACACCATATATTTT	CATSRDREPGNTIYF
TRBV10-3	.	13	.	TRBJ2-1	TGTGCCATCAGTGAGACAGGATTCAATGAGCAGTTCTTC	CAISETGFNEQFF
TRBV20-1	TRBD2	11	.	TRBJ2-5	TGCAGCGCTAGCGGAAAAGAGACCCAGTACTTC	CSASGKETQYF
TRBV30	.	15	.	TRBJ1-1	TGTGCCTGGAGTGATAGCGGTCACCTTAACACTGAAGCTTTCTTT	CAWSDSGHLNTEAFF
TRBV4-1	.	16	.	TRBJ2-7	TGCGCCAGCAGCCAACATCCCGGGGACCCTACCTACGAGCAGTACTTC	CASSQHPGDPTYEQYF
TRBV5-4	TRBD2	16	.	TRBJ2-7	TGTGCCAGCAGCTTAGACCTAGCGGAAGCCTCCTACGAGCAGTACTTC	CASSLDLAEASYEQYF
TRBV9	.	16	once	TRBJ1-1	TGTGCCAGCAGTCCCCGCCAGCTACCAATGAACACTGAAGCTTTCTTT	CASSPRQLPMNTEAFF
TRBV5-8	.	14	.	TRBJ1-1	TGTGCCAGCCTCTCGGGGGAATTGAACACTGAAGCTTTCTTT	CASLSGELNTEAFF
TRBV7-9	.	14	.	TRBJ1-2	TGTGCCAGCAGCCAAGCGGTGGGGGCCGGTGGCTACACCTTC	CASSQAVGAGGYTF
TRBV6-1	.	14	.	TRBJ1-5	TGTGCCAGTCAATTGGTTTATAGCAATCAGCCCCAGCATTTT	CASQLVYSNQPQHF
TRBV30	.	15	.	TRBJ1-5	TGTGCCTGGAGTGTAGCCGGGAGGAGTAGTCAGCCCCAGCATTTT	CAWSVAGRSSQPQHF
TRBV28	.	12	.	TRBJ1-2	TGTGCCAGCAGTTTAGACAGCTATGGCTACACCTTC	CASSLDSYGYTF
TRBV7-2	TRBD1	15	.	TRBJ2-5	TGTGCCAGCAGCTCAGGTTGGACAGGGAGGGAGACCCAGTACTTC	CASSSGWTGRETQYF
TRBV27	.	16	once	TRBJ1-2	TGTGCCAGCAGTTTATTGGGGGGCAGAGAACTCTATGGCTACACCTTC	CASSLLGGRELYGYTF
TRBV11-1	.	17	.	TRBJ2-1	TGTGCCAGCAGCTTATTCGGTTGGGGACCAGATTACAATGAGCAGTTCTTC	CASSLFGWGPDYNEQFF
TRBV2	TRBD1	13	.	TRBJ2-2	TGTGCCAGTGGACAGGCGATCACCGGGGAGCTGTTTTTT	CASGQAITGELFF
TRBV19	.	13	.	TRBJ2-1	TGTGCCAGTAGTCCGGACTTCTACAATGAGCAGTTCTTC	CASSPDFYNEQFF
TRBV5-1	.	15	.	TRBJ2-1	TGCGCCAGCAGCTTGGCTGAGGAATCCTACAATGAGCAGTTCTTC	CASSLAEESYNEQFF
TRBV5-6	.	14	once	TRBJ2-2	TGTGCCAGCAGGGAGCAGGGGACCACCGGGGAGCTGTTTTTT	CASREQGTTGELFF
TRBV30	.	12	once	TRBJ1-2	TGTGCCTGGAGAAGGGTCTCCTATGGCTACACCTTC	CAWRRVSYGYTF
TRBV29-1	.	12	.	TRBJ1-1	TGCAGCGTTGAGGCTTGGGCCGATAAAGCTTTCTTT	CSVEAWADKAFF
TRBV7-2	.	13	.	TRBJ2-1	TGTGCCAGCAGCTTAGCGTATTCGGATGAGCAGTTCTTC	CASSLAYSDEQFF
TRBV6-6	.	13	.	TRBJ1-5	TGTGCCAGCAGTCCAGTGGCCGGACAGCCCCAGCATTTT	CASSPVAGQPQHF
TRBV19	.	14	.	TRBJ1-1	TGTGCCAGTATGGCAGGGCGAGGAGACACTGAAGCTTTCTTT	CASMAGRGDTEAFF
TRBV28	.	13	.	TRBJ1-1	TGTGCCAGCAGTTCCACGGGGGACACTGAAGCTTTCTTT	CASSSTGDTEAFF
TRBV5-4	.	14	.	TRBJ1-1	TGTGCCAGCAGCTTCGGGCAGGCGGGCACTGAAGCTTTCTTT	CASSFGQAGTEAFF
TRBV5-1	TRBD1	14	.	TRBJ1-4	TGCGCCAGCAGCGGCGGGGGACAGGGGGAAAAACTGTTTTTT	CASSGGGQGEKLFF
TRBV14	.	13	.	TRBJ1-4	TGTGCCAGCAGCCACAAGGCGAGGGTAAAACTGTTTTTT	CASSHKARVKLFF
TRBV7-9	.	12	.	TRBJ2-5	TGTGCCAGCAGCCCGGACCGAAGGGCCCAGTACTTC	CASSPDRRAQYF
TRBV21-1	.	17	.	TRBJ1-5	TGTGCCAGCAGCAAAGCGGCACTAGGGTTGGGTCCGGGGCCCCAGCATTTT	CASSKAALGLGPGPQHF